This TCR beta chain was found in a study of T cells in Graves' hyperthyroidism and ophthalmopathy (dated by TCRdb to between 2019 and 2020). About the study as a whole: Peripheral blood samples were taken at the time of initial diagnosis, prior to any treatment. A discovery cohort of approximately 97 patients, about 40 with Graves' ophthalmopathy and approximately 57 with stable Graves' hyperthyroidism, was used to find distinguishing TCR V-J signatures. Prospective prediction of ophthalmopathy was tested in an independent validation cohort consisting of some 20 hyperthyroidism patients and around 16 patients who later progressed to ophthalmopathy. For training and testing, the approximately 97 patients in the discovery cohort were randomly divided in a 7:3 ratio. In addition, the study compared T-cell repertoires in thyroid tissue and in blood from over 5 Graves' hyperthyroidism patients. Following sampling, methimazole starting at 30 mg daily was given to hyperthyroidism patients, and high-dose intravenous methylprednisolone was given to ophthalmopathy patients. TCR Vbeta CDR3 sequencing of approximately 140 peripheral blood samples (about 45 ophthalmopathy, 75 to 80 hyperthyroidism and approximately 17 progressor patients) is reported in the paper. General findings and caveats noted by the study authors: No statistical method was used to fix the sample size in advance, and group allocation was not hidden from the investigators. In cross-validation, a model built on a 13 V-J signature told ophthalmopathy apart from stable hyperthyroidism with roughly 87% sensitivity and roughly 83% specificity, and in testing the same model reached 80%/75%. Blood samples also contained most of the expanded thyroid clonotypes (frequency above 0.001), which suggests that blood repertoires may reflect thyroid immune responses. In validation, the model predicted progression to ophthalmopathy a median of 6.5 months before onset, with roughly 71% sensitivity and just under 75% specificity.

Counted from cysteine to phenylalanine, this CDR3 has 14 amino acids. Of all the DNA, just the CDR3 is kept, 42 bases in frame from base 1. The germline V end is reduced by 5 bases and the J end by 5 bases; junction bases left unmatched: 8. This clonotype was counted ten times or more. Its antigen remains undetermined. The record has no base qualities; no much larger clone is one base away. Hyperthyroidism patients were newly diagnosed, with disease duration under 2 months, and aged 18 to 65 years. Exclusion was applied to patients with uncontrolled infections, other autoimmune diseases, pregnancy or lactation. Diagnoses were based on clinical symptoms, serum thyroxine and TRAb, thyroid ultrasound and orbital computed tomography. Blood from progressor patients was drawn when they were first diagnosed with hyperthyroidism, before any ophthalmopathy symptoms appeared. PBMCs were separated from roughly 9.6 ml of fresh peripheral blood using Ficoll-Paque density gradient centrifugation. Progressor patients were first diagnosed with Graves' hyperthyroidism and then developed ophthalmopathy during follow-up. Trizol reagent was used to extract total RNA, and RNA quality was then checked on an Agilent 2100 Bioanalyzer.

Amplification of TCR beta CDR3 regions was carried out from RNA transcripts. The first round of RT-PCR for the TCR CDR3 was performed with the HTBI primer set and the Qiagen OneStep RT-PCR kit. Libraries were constructed in a second round of multiplex PCR, after which size selection and purification were carried out. The libraries were sequenced on an Illumina HiSeq2000 using paired-end 100 bp reads. For the original study's pipeline: Raw data were processed with SOAPnuke, discarding reads with adapters, uncalled bases, mean Phred below 15, or no exact constant-primer or identifier match. COPE v1.2.5 was used to merge the high-quality paired reads, and each unique nucleotide sequence was defined as a clonotype. Clonotypes were aligned to IMGT TRBV, TRBD and TRBJ reference segments using MiTCR v1.1. The analysis was restricted to V-J combinations with a frequency above 0.0001, which together covered over 99% of the repertoires. The TCS score was defined as F50 (clonal expansion) divided by E x V (chaos), with BLOSUM62-based TCRdist calculated between CDR3 peptides within each V-J. Welch's t-statistics and random forest reduced just over 500 V-J features to 10 to 15, which were used in a naive Bayes classifier (R e1071). TCRdb ran its own pipeline on the public reads, namely fastp trimming at Q25 and MiXCR clone calling, and kept in-frame beta chains. Identical CDR3 proteins give one entry, which carries the most common genes and DNA. In this record, the V and J calls reflect TCRdb's handling and not the investigators' own analysis. This sample is represented by roughly 300,000 distinct CDR3 sequences; less than 30% of them were singletons. Approximately 25% of the sample is in the top ten clones.

Sequences were obtained from blood. The TCR originated in a man in his forties or fifties with Graves' hyperthyroidism that later progressed to Graves' ophthalmopathy. The rearrangement joined TRBV12-3 or TRBV12-4 to TRBJ1-2, with 7 junctional bases fitting TRBD1. The DNA sequence is TGTGCCAGCAGTGCGGGACAGAGACCATATGGCTACACCTTC. This translates into CASSAGQRPYGYTF.